This T cell receptor beta chain was obtained from a study of T cell responses to AZD1222 COVID-19 vaccine. General study points: Clonal diversity may have been underestimated, and the donors were mostly white British, with more females than males. Increases in Spike-specific TCR breadth and depth were seen after two AZD1222 doses. Repertoires were obtained solely post-peak T cell response.

Trimming took off 5 bases at V and 9 bases at J, with 26 bases between the two ends. Germline V gene data show CDR1 as LNHDA and CDR2 as SQIVND (reference sequence). The CDR3 spans 18 residues. Notes on this clone: Its antigen is currently unknown.

Clones were read by immunoSEQ multiplex PCR, and TCRdb kept only the in-frame ones, dropping some. There are fewer than 120,000 clones in the sample; roughly 90% occur only once, and about 15% lies in the top ten. This specimen was peripheral blood, taken 28 days after the second AZD1222 dose. The receptor was derived from an adult who received the AZD1222 COVID-19 vaccine. This chain links TRBV19 with TRBJ1-6; no clear D. The CDR3 loop reads CASSPRFRGIGFGSPLHF. Here the CDR3 DNA reads TGTGCCAGTAGTCCCCGCTTTCGAGGGATTGGTTTCGGTTCACCCCTCCACTTT.